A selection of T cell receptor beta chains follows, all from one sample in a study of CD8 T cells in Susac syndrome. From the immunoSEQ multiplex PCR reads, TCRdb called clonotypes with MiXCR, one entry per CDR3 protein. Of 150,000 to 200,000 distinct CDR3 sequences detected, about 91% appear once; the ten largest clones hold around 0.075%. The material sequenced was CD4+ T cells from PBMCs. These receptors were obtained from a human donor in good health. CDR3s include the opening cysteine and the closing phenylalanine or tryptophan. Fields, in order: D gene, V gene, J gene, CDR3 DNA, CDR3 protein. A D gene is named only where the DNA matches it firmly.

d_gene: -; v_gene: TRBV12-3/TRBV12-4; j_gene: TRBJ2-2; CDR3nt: TGTGCCAGCAGTCCCGGGTCTCACGGGGAGCTGTTTTTT; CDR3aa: CASSPGSHGELFF
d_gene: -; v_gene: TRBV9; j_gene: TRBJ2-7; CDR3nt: TGTGCCGAGGTGAGGGGGCGGGGGGACGAGCAGTACTTC; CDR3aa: CAEVRGRGDEQYF
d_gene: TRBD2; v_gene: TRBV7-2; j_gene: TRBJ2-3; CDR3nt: TGTGCCAGCAGCCCTAGCGGGCCTAGCACAGATACGCAGTATTTT; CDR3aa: CASSPSGPSTDTQYF
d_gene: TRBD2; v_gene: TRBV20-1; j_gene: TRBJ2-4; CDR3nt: TGCAGTGCTAGCAATAGCGGGGGGGCTGGGAACATTCAGTACTTC; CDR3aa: CSASNSGGAGNIQYF
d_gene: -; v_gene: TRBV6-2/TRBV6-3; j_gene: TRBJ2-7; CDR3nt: TGTGCCAGCAGTTCGGTGAACAGGGTTAGGTACGAGCAGTACTTC; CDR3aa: CASSSVNRVRYEQYF
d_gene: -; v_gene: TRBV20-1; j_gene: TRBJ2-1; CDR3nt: TGCAGTGCTAGACCACCGAGCTCCTACAATGAGCAGTTCTTC; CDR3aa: CSARPPSSYNEQFF
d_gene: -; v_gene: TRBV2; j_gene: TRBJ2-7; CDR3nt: TGTGCCAGCAGTCGGTCTCTTTTGTACGAGCAGTACTTC; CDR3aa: CASSRSLLYEQYF
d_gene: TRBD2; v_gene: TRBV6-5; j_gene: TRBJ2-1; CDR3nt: TGTGCCAGCCTTCCCGGGACTAGCGGGTACAATGAGCAGTTCTTC; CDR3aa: CASLPGTSGYNEQFF
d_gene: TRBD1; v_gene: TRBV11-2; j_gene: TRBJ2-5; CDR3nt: TGTGCCAGCAGCCCGGGACAGGGTGAGGAGTTGGGGACCCAGTACTTC; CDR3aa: CASSPGQGEELGTQYF
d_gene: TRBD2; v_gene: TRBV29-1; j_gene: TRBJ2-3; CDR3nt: TGCAGCGGGTCCCTTACTAGCGGGAGCACAGATACGCAGTATTTT; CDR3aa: CSGSLTSGSTDTQYF
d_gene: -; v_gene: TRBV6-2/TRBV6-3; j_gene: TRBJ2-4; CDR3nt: TGTGCCAGCAGTCACCGAGAGGGTTCCAAAAACATTCAGTACTTC; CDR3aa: CASSHREGSKNIQYF